The 30 T cell receptor gamma chains in this list originate from one sample, sequenced in a study of gamma delta lymphoproliferative disorders and STAT genes. TCRdb re-analyzed the multiplex PCR reads via CATT. This sample has under 4,500 gamma-chain clones, with roughly 7.3% found just once. PBMCs from patients and controls supplied the genomic DNA for sequencing. Sample: blood. The receptors come from a human donor in good health.

By sample share, this clone is medium-sized. The V gene is TRGV10, the J gene TRGJ1 or TRGJ2. TCRdb is silent on the J gene; assignment here came from matching the DNA to germline. TRGV10 is an ORF, with its function uncertain. The junction had 5 bases not matched to a gene; V was cut back by 8 bases and J by 12 bases. This CDR3 region has 9 residues. This CDR3 is CAAWDRKLF. The CDR3 DNA reads as TGTGCTGCGTGGGATAGGAAACTCTTT.

In this sample, this clone turned up many times. The rearrangement links TRGV5 to TRGJ1 or TRGJ2. The J gene comes from matching the DNA to germline here; TCRdb lacks it. J gave up 3 bases and V 1 base, and 6 bases lay outside the gene matches. The CDR3 loop spans 14 amino acids. CDR1 is VINAFY, CDR2 YDVSNSKD, per germline. This CDR3 reads CATWDSSSYYKKLF. CDR3 in DNA: TGTGCCACCTGGGACAGTTCCTCTTATTATAAGAAACTCTTT.

This clone was observed many times. The chain has TRGV3 and TRGJ1 or TRGJ2. TCRdb carries no J gene annotation; the J gene was assigned here by matching the DNA with germline. Germline CDR1 VTNTFY, CDR2 YDVSTARD (reference sequence). This CDR3 spans 15 amino acids. V dropped 0 bases and J dropped 5; count of bases not matched to a gene: 10. CDR3 in amino acids: CATWDRPSEDYKKLF. The CDR3 nucleotides read TGTGCCACCTGGGACAGGCCATCGGAGGATTATAAGAAACTCTTT.

This clone is classed as medium-sized. The J gene is TRGJ1 or TRGJ2, the V gene TRGV8. The J gene was not available in TCRdb and was assigned here by matching the DNA to germline segments. CDR3 size: 12 residues. V gave up 2 bases and J gave up 9 bases; unmatched junction bases: 7. Looked up from germline, CDR1 is VENAVY and CDR2 is YDSYNSRV. The CDR3 loop reads CATWDNWGKKLF. The CDR3 DNA sequence: TGTGCCACCTGGGATAATTGGGGTAAGAAACTCTTT.

This clone is judged medium-sized. The sample contains more than one DNA sequence encoding this CDR3. The rearrangement joins TRGV4 to TRGJ1 or TRGJ2. TCRdb records no J gene; here it was assigned by comparing the DNA to germline. The V segment lost 2 bases and the J segment 5 bases; nucleotides outside the gene matches: 3. CDR1 EGSTGY and CDR2 YDSYTSSV come from the germline V gene. The length of the CDR3 is 12 residues. CDR3 sequence reads: CATWDVDYKKLF. CDR3 DNA: TGTGCCACCTGGGATGTTGATTATAAGAAACTCTTT.

In its sample, this clone ranks as medium-sized (0.01 to 0.1%). V gene TRGV8 combines with J gene TRGJ1 or TRGJ2. TCRdb lists no J gene, so it was determined here by aligning the DNA to germline. CDR1 is VENAVY, CDR2 YDSYNSRV, per germline. CDR3 length equals 15 residues. After removal of 1 base from V and 3 bases from J, the junction contained 9 bases not matched to a gene. CDR3 sequence reads: CATWDSGGTYYKKLF. The CDR3 DNA reads TGTGCCACCTGGGATAGTGGGGGGACTTATTATAAGAAACTCTTT.

Judged by abundance, this clone is medium-sized. This chain links TRGV3 with TRGJP1. Matching the DNA to germline supplied the J gene, which TCRdb does not give. J was trimmed by 2 bases and V by 6 bases; bases with no gene match: 15. The CDR3 length is 17 residues. From germline, CDR1 is VTNTFY and CDR2 YDVSTARD (reference sequence). This CDR3 is CATWRRGPGTTGWFKIF. DNA for the CDR3: TGTGCCACCTGGAGAAGGGGTCCGGGAACCACTGGTTGGTTCAAGATATTT.

This clone was observed a handful of times. This chain uses TRGV9 with TRGJ1 or TRGJ2. The J gene was not available in TCRdb and was assigned here by matching the DNA to germline segments. Germline V gives CDR1 GITISATS, CDR2 ISYDGTV (reference sequence). J was trimmed by 2 bases and V by 0 bases; bases with no gene match: 7. The CDR3 consists of 15 residues. CDR3 coding DNA: TGTGCCTTGTGGGAGGTGCCTCCATATTATTATAAGAAACTCTTT. It codes for CALWEVPPYYYKKLF.

This clone is medium-sized by share. The same CDR3 is also encoded by other DNA sequences in this sample. CDR3 DNA sequence: TGTGCCACCTGGGATGGGAATTATTATAAGAAACTCTTT. Its protein is CATWDGNYYKKLF. V is TRGV4 and J is TRGJ1 or TRGJ2. TCRdb supplies no J gene; here it was assigned by aligning the nucleotide sequence to germline. The J segment lost 1 base and the V segment lost 0 bases, leaving 0 bases of the junction unmatched. The CDR3 is 13 amino acids. Germline CDR1 and CDR2: EGSTGY and YDSYTSSV.

This clone is termed medium-sized. The sample carries other DNA sequences with the same CDR3. J is TRGJP2 and V is TRGV2. Germline matching of the DNA provided the J gene here, since TCRdb leaves it blank. Germline V gives CDR1 EGSNGY, CDR2 YDSYNSKV. With 0 bases clipped from V and 8 bases from J, the junction kept 6 bases outside the gene matches. The CDR3 is 14 residues long. The CDR3 reads CATWDGPDDWIKTF. For the CDR3, the DNA is TGTGCCACCTGGGACGGGCCCGACGATTGGATCAAGACGTTT.

This clone qualifies as medium-sized. This chain links TRGV10 with TRGJP2. The J gene, absent from TCRdb, was called here by matching the DNA to germline. TRGV10 is given ORF status, its function remaining uncertain. The V and J ends lost 8 bases and 8 bases, in that order; junction bases with no gene match: 9. The CDR3 length is 13 residues. CDR3 sequence (DNA): TGTGCTGCGTGGGATTGTGGGGATTGGATCAAGACGTTT. It encodes CAAWDCGDWIKTF.

This clone is medium-sized (0.01 to 0.1%) by share. The limits of the CDR3 on the DNA are not certain, so only TCRdb's listed CDR3 is given. No J gene call was made, and the V gene is TRGV11. TRGV11 is an ORF, and what it does is uncertain. The CDR3 extends over 19 residues, inclusive of both ends. The CDR3 sequence: CTTVPAGLSNFSTGWFKIF.

This clone is deemed medium-sized. One end of the junction fails to match germline, which may point to a read error. The chain recombines TRGV2 with TRGJP2. In the absence of a J gene in TCRdb, the DNA was matched to germline to assign it here. The CDR3 is 18 amino acids. From germline, CDR1 is EGSNGY and CDR2 YDSYNSKV. The CDR3 region is CATWDGRTVRFCDWTKTF. For the CDR3, the DNA is TGTGCCACCTGGGACGGGCGGACGGTACGGTTTTGTGATTGGACCAAGACGTTT.

This clone is labeled as medium-sized. This chain links TRGV4 with TRGJP1. Since TCRdb gives no J gene, matching the DNA to germline was used here to assign it. This CDR3 spans 13 amino acids. Losses at the gene ends were 9 bases for V and 8 bases for J; bases not matched to a gene: 12. Germline V gene lookup returns CDR1 EGSTGY and CDR2 YDSYTSSV. The CDR3 DNA reads as TGTGCCACCATGGGGGGGCTAGGTTGGTTCAAGATATTT. It translates to CATMGGLGWFKIF.

This clone was detected ten times or more. CDR3 in amino acids: CALWEVHPRLGKKIKVF. CDR3 nucleotides: TGTGCCTTGTGGGAGGTGCATCCCAGGTTGGGCAAAAAAATCAAGGTATTT. The rearrangement links TRGV9 to TRGJP. Assignment of the J gene here rests on matching the DNA to germline, because TCRdb gives none. V lost 0 bases, J lost 9 bases, and 8 bases stayed unmatched. The CDR3 loop spans 17 amino acids. CDR1 and CDR2 from the germline V gene are GITISATS and ISYDGTV (reference sequence).

By sample share, this clone is medium-sized. J is TRGJ1 or TRGJ2 and V is TRGV2. TCRdb lists no J gene, so it was determined here by aligning the DNA to germline. The CDR3 has 13 residues. CDR1 and CDR2 (germline): EGSNGY, YDSYNSKV. Losses at the gene ends were 5 bases for V and 0 bases for J; bases not matched to a gene: 4. CDR3 coding DNA: TGTGCCACCTGGGCCTCGAATTATTATAAGAAACTCTTT. This gives the protein CATWASNYYKKLF.

This clone is labeled as medium-sized. Here the CDR3 reads CATWDRPVDYKKLF. The CDR3, as DNA: TGTGCCACCTGGGACAGGCCGGTGGATTATAAGAAACTCTTT. The V gene is TRGV5, the J gene TRGJ1 or TRGJ2. TCRdb leaves out the J gene; it was filled in here by matching the DNA to germline. V trimming: 0 bases; J trimming: 5 bases; junction bases outside the gene matches: 7. The CDR3 is made up of 14 amino acids. The germline V gene encodes CDR1 VINAFY and CDR2 YDVSNSKD.

This clone is medium-sized by share. The CDR3 region is CATWGLHSSDWIKTF. CDR3 nucleotides: TGTGCCACCTGGGGGCTTCATAGTAGTGATTGGATCAAGACGTTT. This chain connects TRGV4 to TRGJP2. The J gene comes from matching the DNA to germline here; TCRdb lacks it. J was trimmed by 0 bases and V by 5 bases; bases with no gene match: 6. This CDR3 is 15 amino acids long. Per the germline V gene, CDR1 is EGSTGY and CDR2 is YDSYTSSV.

In this sample, this clone turned up a few times. The V gene is TRGV8, the J gene TRGJ1 or TRGJ2. Because TCRdb records no J gene, it was assigned here through a match of the DNA to germline. CDR3 length: 9 amino acids. J lost 9 bases, V lost 5 bases, and 1 base had no gene match. The germline CDR1 and CDR2 sequences are VENAVY and YDSYNSRV. Written as DNA, the CDR3 is TGTGCCACCTGGGGTAAGAAACTCTTT. This gives the protein CATWGKKLF.

This clone is termed medium-sized. The rearrangement uses TRGV2 and TRGJP2. The J gene was missing in TCRdb and was found by matching the end of the DNA to germline. CDR3 length: 15 residues. The V gene's germline CDR1 is EGSNGY and CDR2 YDSYNSKV. J was trimmed by 1 base and V by 2 bases; bases with no gene match: 4. CDR3 nucleotide sequence: TGTGCCACCTGGGACGCCAGTAGTAGTGATTGGATCAAGACGTTT. Translated: CATWDASSSDWIKTF.

This clone is judged medium-sized (0.01 to 0.1%). This sample also contains other DNA sequences that code for the same CDR3. The V gene is TRGV2, the J gene TRGJ1 or TRGJ2. The J gene is not listed in TCRdb, so it was assigned here from a DNA match to germline. CDR1 is EGSNGY and CDR2 is YDSYNSKV in the germline V gene. The CDR3 has 13 amino acids. The V gene end was trimmed by 0 bases and the J gene end by 4 bases; junction bases not matched to a gene: 3. For the CDR3, the DNA is TGTGCCACCTGGGACGGGCACTATTATAAGAAACTCTTT. Its protein product is CATWDGHYYKKLF.

This clone is judged medium-sized. The V and J genes are TRGV3 and TRGJP1. TCRdb is silent on the J gene; assignment here came from matching the DNA to germline. The V gene end was trimmed by 0 bases and the J gene end by 3 bases; junction bases not matched to a gene: 7. Germline values: CDR1 VTNTFY, CDR2 YDVSTARD (reference sequence). The CDR3 extends over 16 amino acids. The CDR3, as DNA: TGTGCCACCTGGGACAGGCGGGGACCCACTGGTTGGTTCAAGATATTT. Translated, it gives CATWDRRGPTGWFKIF.

This clone is labeled medium-sized. This chain links TRGV10 with TRGJP1. TCRdb leaves out the J gene; it was filled in here by matching the DNA to germline. TRGV10 is an ORF for which the function is uncertain. The length of the CDR3 is 15 residues. V lost 8 bases to trimming and J lost 3 bases; unmatched junction nucleotides: 10. The CDR3 loop reads CAAWDYHPTGWFKIF. Written as DNA, the CDR3 is TGTGCTGCGTGGGATTACCATCCCACTGGTTGGTTCAAGATATTT.

This clone was recorded at least ten times. This sequence joins TRGV10 and TRGJ1 or TRGJ2. As TCRdb names no J gene, one was assigned here on the basis of a DNA match to germline. TRGV10 is classed as an ORF, of uncertain function. The CDR3 is 14 amino acids. V lost 8 bases to trimming and J lost 2 bases; unmatched junction nucleotides: 10. The CDR3 here is CAAWGDPDYYKKLF. The CDR3 DNA follows: TGTGCTGCGTGGGGCGACCCGGATTATTATAAGAAACTCTTT.

This clone appeared a few times. Other nucleotide sequences from this sample produce the same CDR3. The V and J genes are TRGV4 and TRGJ1 or TRGJ2. As TCRdb names no J gene, one was assigned here on the basis of a DNA match to germline. This CDR3 is 10 amino acids long. Germline CDR1 is EGSTGY and CDR2 is YDSYTSSV. With 2 bases clipped from V and 8 bases from J, the junction kept 0 bases outside the gene matches. The CDR3 protein is CATWDDKKLF. CDR3 bases: TGTGCCACCTGGGATGATAAGAAACTCTTT.

By sample fraction, this clone is medium-sized (0.01 to 0.1%). V is TRGV10 and J is TRGJP2. TCRdb leaves out the J gene; it was filled in here by matching the DNA to germline. TRGV10 is an ORF, and what it does is uncertain. The CDR3 has 13 residues. With V trimmed by 8 bases and J by 8 bases, 9 bases remained unmatched. CDR3 DNA sequence: TGTGCTGCGTGGGATCTAGGCGATTGGATCAAGACGTTT. Its protein is CAAWDLGDWIKTF.

In its sample, this clone was seen many times. Other nucleotide sequences from this sample produce the same CDR3. V gene TRGV8 combines with J gene TRGJ1 or TRGJ2. TCRdb leaves out the J gene; it was filled in here by matching the DNA to germline. The junction had 3 bases not matched to a gene; V was cut back by 5 bases and J by 2 bases. Germline V CDR1 and CDR2: VENAVY, YDSYNSRV. The CDR3 runs 12 residues. CDR3 nucleotide sequence: TGTGCCACCTGGGCTTATTATTATAAGAAACTCTTT. Translated, it gives CATWAYYYKKLF.

This clone has more than one count but fewer than ten. J gene calling gave no result, while the V gene is TRGV10. TRGV10 is flagged as an ORF with uncertain function. The CDR3 extends over 16 amino acids. Written as DNA, the CDR3 is TGTGCTGCGTGGGATTATGCAGGCGGCCTGCGGGGGGGGGGACTCTTT. Its translation: CAAWDYAGGLRGGGLF.

Judged by abundance, this clone is medium-sized (0.01 to 0.1%). This sequence joins TRGV4 and TRGJ1 or TRGJ2. Since TCRdb gives no J gene, matching the DNA to germline was used here to assign it. CDR1 is EGSTGY and CDR2 is YDSYTSSV in the germline V gene. The CDR3 consists of 17 residues. Unmatched junction bases numbered 14, after V lost 0 bases and J lost 3 bases. The CDR3 DNA reads as TGTGCCACCTGGGATGGGTCGTGGTTATTTTTTTATTATAAGAAACTCTTT. This gives the protein CATWDGSWLFFYYKKLF.

This clone is medium-sized in the sample. The V and J genes are TRGV4 and TRGJ1 or TRGJ2. Here the J gene was assigned by germline matching of the DNA, as TCRdb has none. After removal of 5 bases from V and 1 base from J, the junction contained 5 bases not matched to a gene. Germline CDR1 and CDR2: EGSTGY and YDSYTSSV. The CDR3 is made up of 13 amino acids. The DNA of the CDR3 is TGTGCCACCTGGGGCCCAAATTATTATAAGAAACTCTTT. The encoded protein is CATWGPNYYKKLF.